A single sample gave rise to the 31 T cell receptor beta chains below, sequenced in a study of cytomegalovirus exposure and HLA in healthy donors. The assay was immunoSEQ multiplex PCR, and TCRdb's table has in-frame clones only and misses some. The table records 60,000 to 70,000 clones, nearly 95% of them present only once. The sequenced sample was PBMCs. The receptors were sampled from a man between 18 and 35 years old in good health and CMV-seropositive.

V usage is TRBV29-1 and J usage is TRBJ2-1; TRBD1 matches 7 bases. V shed 1 base, J shed 3 bases, and the junction held 9 bases outside the gene matches. Germline CDR1 and CDR2: SQVTM and ANQGSEA. This CDR3 has 16 amino acids. The CDR3 sequence: CSVEGGPGQSYNEQFF. Here the CDR3 DNA reads TGCAGCGTTGAAGGGGGGCCGGGACAGAGCTACAATGAGCAGTTCTTC.

The chain carries TRBV5-6 and TRBJ2-1; 10 positions agree with TRBD1. The ends lost 3 bases at V and 3 bases at J; junction bases unmatched: 0. There are 14 residues in the CDR3. Germline V gene lookup returns CDR1 SGHDT and CDR2 YYEEEE. The CDR3 region has the DNA TGTGCCAGCAGCTGGACAGGGGGCTACAATGAGCAGTTCTTC. Its translation: CASSWTGGYNEQFF.

The rearrangement joins TRBV28 to TRBJ2-2; the match to TRBD2 covers 9 bases. The CDR3 sequence is 14 residues long. CDR1 is MDHEN, CDR2 SYDVKM, per germline. V was pared by 6 bases and J by 6 bases, with 5 bases of the junction left unmatched. The CDR3 DNA is TGTGCCAGCAGGCGGACTAGCGTGCCCGGGGAGCTGTTTTTT. Protein sequence: CASRRTSVPGELFF. Using reference TRBV28 and TRBJ2-2 for the parts outside the CDR3, the full variable domain is DVKVTQSSRYLVKRTGEKVFLECVQDMDHENMFWYRQDPGLGLRLIYFSYDVKMKEKGDIPEGYSVSREKKERFSLILESASTNQTSMYLCASRRTSVPGELFFGEGSRLTVL.

This chain's CDR3 is CASSQGTQTGRTEKLFF. The CDR3 DNA is TGTGCCAGCAGCCAAGGTACGCAGACGGGAAGAACAGAAAAACTGTTTTTT. V is TRBV4-2 and J is TRBJ1-4, with D hard to call. The ends were cut back, 1 base at V and 8 bases at J, with 20 bases in the middle. There are 17 residues in the CDR3. Germline loops: CDR1 LGHNA, CDR2 YNFKEQ.

This chain links TRBV28 with TRBJ1-2, with D tentatively TRBD1 (5 bases). The CDR3 sequence is 14 residues long. Between the trimmed V and J ends, which lost 2 bases and 2 bases, there was a span of 9 bases. The germline CDR1 and CDR2 sequences are MDHEN and SYDVKM. CDR3 sequence (DNA): TGTGCCAGCAGTTTAGTCTCAGGGAACTATGGCTACACCTTC. Residues: CASSLVSGNYGYTF.

This sequence joins TRBV7-9 and TRBJ1-1, with TRBD1 matching 11 bases. V shed 5 bases, J shed 2 bases, and the junction held 7 bases outside the gene matches. Germline CDR1 and CDR2: SEHNR and FQNEAQ (reference sequence). The length of the CDR3 is 16 residues. The CDR3 protein is CASSQGTGGLNTEAFF. The CDR3 DNA is TGTGCCAGCAGCCAAGGGACAGGGGGGCTCAACACTGAAGCTTTCTTT.

Of note for this clone: A read error may produce the germline difference seen at one junction end. This chain joins TRBV6-1 and TRBJ2-7, with TRBD2 matching 13 bases. This CDR3 comprises 16 residues. Germline V CDR1 and CDR2: MNHNS, SASEGT. The CDR3 DNA is TGTGCCAGCAGTGAAGCGCTAGCGGGGACTAGCGGGACAGGGGCCTTC. Protein product: CASSEALAGTSGTGAF.

The rearrangement joins TRBV19 to TRBJ2-7; possibly TRBD1 for D (5 bases). Trimming pared 5 bases from V and 5 bases from J, leaving 10 bases between. The germline CDR1 and CDR2 sequences are LNHDA and SQIVND (reference sequence). The CDR3 sequence is 12 residues long. As DNA, the CDR3 is TGTGCCAGTAGTGCGCAGGGAAACGAGCAGTACTTC. Residues: CASSAQGNEQYF.

This chain connects TRBV27 to TRBJ2-7, with D tentatively TRBD2 (5 bases). The CDR3 contains 13 residues. V lost 0 bases to trimming and J lost 5 bases, with 8 bases between them. Germline CDR1 and CDR2: MNHEY and SMNVEV (reference sequence). CDR3 in amino acids: CASSLSPLDEQYF. The CDR3 coding sequence is TGTGCCAGCAGTTTATCCCCACTAGACGAGCAGTACTTC.

The V gene is TRBV30, the J gene TRBJ2-1; possible D gene TRBD2, 6 bases. V lost 4 bases, J lost 9 bases, and 16 bases lay in between. Germline V gene lookup returns CDR1 GTSNPN and CDR2 SVGIG (reference sequence). The CDR3 consists of 13 residues. The CDR3 DNA reads TGTGCCTGGACATCACAGCGGGTTGGTGAGCAGTTCTTC. Residues: CAWTSQRVGEQFF.

V is TRBV6-5 and J is TRBJ1-1; tentatively, D is TRBD1 (6 bases). CDR1 and CDR2 from the germline V gene are MNHEY and SVGAGI. Trimming cost V 0 bases and J 5 bases, with 16 bases left between them. The CDR3 totals 16 residues. CDR3 loop: CASSYSLGGALTEAFF. CDR3 in DNA: TGTGCCAGCAGTTACTCGTTGGGGGGGGCTCTAACTGAAGCTTTCTTT.

V usage is TRBV19 and J usage is TRBJ1-5; 11 bases agree with TRBD1. The V and J ends lost 8 bases and 7 bases, in that order; junction bases with no gene match: 4. The CDR3 has 13 amino acids. Looked up from germline, CDR1 is LNHDA and CDR2 is SQIVND (reference sequence). In DNA, the CDR3 is TGTGCCAGTGGACAGGGGGCCGGACAGCCCCAGCATTTT. Its translation is CASGQGAGQPQHF. The variable domain in full, with the rest retrieved from reference TRBV19 and TRBJ1-5, is DGGITQSPKYLFRKEGQNVTLSCEQNLNHDAMYWYRQDPGQGLRLIYYSQIVNDFQKGDIAEGYSVSREKKESFPLTVTSAQKNPTAFYLCASGQGAGQPQHFGDGTRLSIL.

CDR3: CASSHPLRAGSLYEQYF. CDR3 coding DNA: TGTGCCAGCAGCCACCCCCTCCGGGCGGGATCTCTCTACGAGCAGTACTTC. The J gene is TRBJ2-7, the V gene TRBV4-2; D is possibly TRBD2 (6 bases). CDR1 is LGHNA, CDR2 YNFKEQ, per germline. CDR3 length: 17 residues. Trimming left V 3 bases short and J 3 bases short, with 21 bases between.

In its sample, this clone was seen once. This chain links TRBV6-5 with TRBJ1-1, with D possibly being TRBD1 (5 bases). The CDR3 length is 13 residues. Looked up from germline, CDR1 is MNHEY and CDR2 is SVGAGI. Trimming left V 9 bases short and J 1 base short, with 12 bases between. CDR3 region: CASHSGGNTEAFF. The CDR3 DNA reads as TGTGCCAGTCATTCGGGGGGGAACACTGAAGCTTTCTTT.

This sequence joins TRBV11-2 and TRBJ2-1, with 9 bases fitting TRBD1. The CDR3 is 15 residues long. Germline lookup yields CDR1 SGHAT and CDR2 FQNNGV. Unmatched junction bases numbered 3, after V lost 4 bases and J lost 2 bases. CDR3 nucleotides: TGTGCCAGCAGCTCCGGGACAGGGCCCTACAATGAGCAGTTCTTC. Translation: CASSSGTGPYNEQFF.

The V and J genes are TRBV7-8 and TRBJ1-2; D unclear. The V gene lost 1 base and the J gene lost 8 bases, with 11 bases spanning the gap. This CDR3 is built from 13 residues. Germline-derived CDR1 and CDR2 are SGHVS and FQNEAQ. DNA of the CDR3: TGTGCCAGCAGCTTAGGGGCAGGAACCGGCTACACCTTC. Amino acid sequence: CASSLGAGTGYTF.

The chain carries TRBV30 and TRBJ2-5; 8 bases fit TRBD1. This CDR3 comprises 13 residues. Unmatched junction bases numbered 4, after V lost 5 bases and J lost 2 bases. Germline-derived CDR1 and CDR2 are GTSNPN and SVGIG (reference sequence). CDR3 DNA: TGTGCCTGGGAACAGGGGGAGCAAGAGACCCAGTACTTC. Translating gives CAWEQGEQETQYF.

The rearrangement joins TRBV5-5 to TRBJ2-1; 11 nucleotides agree with TRBD2. The CDR3 runs to 17 residues. Trimming took 3 bases from V and 2 from J; bases not matched to a gene: 7. The germline V gene has CDR1 SGHKS and CDR2 YYEKEE (reference sequence). This CDR3 reads CASSSHRLAGPYNEQFF. CDR3 bases: TGTGCCAGCAGCTCGCACCGACTAGCGGGGCCCTACAATGAGCAGTTCTTC.

This chain connects TRBV30 to TRBJ2-2; 8 bases fit TRBD2. Trimming cost V 0 bases and J 5 bases; bases outside gene matches: 2. This CDR3 is 14 amino acids long. Germline values: CDR1 GTSNPN, CDR2 SVGIG (reference sequence). CDR3 loop: CAWSVGRETGELFF. Here the CDR3 DNA reads TGTGCCTGGAGTGTCGGGAGGGAGACCGGGGAGCTGTTTTTT.

The J gene is TRBJ2-4, the V gene TRBV7-3, with 7 bases identical to TRBD2. The germline CDR1 and CDR2 sequences are SGHTA and FQGTGA. The CDR3 has 13 amino acids. The V gene end was trimmed by 5 bases and the J gene end by 7 bases; junction bases not matched to a gene: 5. In DNA, the CDR3 is TGTGCCAGCAGCGAGGACGGGAGGAACATTCAGTACTTC. It is translated as CASSEDGRNIQYF.

The genes are TRBV10-3 and TRBJ1-1; D unresolved. CDR1 and CDR2 (germline): ENHRY, SYGVKD. With 10 bases removed from V and 10 bases from J, the gap between germline ends came to 22 bases. This CDR3 has 13 amino acids. The CDR3 DNA reads TGTGCCACCCGTTTCGAGCAGGCGTCAGGAGCTTTCTTT. Protein sequence: CATRFEQASGAFF.

The gene calls are TRBV2 and TRBJ2-6; possibly TRBD1 for D (5 bases). V was shortened by 5 bases and J by 0 bases, with 8 bases between the two germline ends. The CDR3 has 15 residues. CDR1 and CDR2 from the germline V gene are SNHLY and FYNNEI. CDR3 sequence (DNA): TGTGCCAGCAGTACCGACAGCTCTGGGGCCAACGTCCTGACTTTC. It codes for CASSTDSSGANVLTF. The whole variable domain, remainder taken from reference TRBV2 and TRBJ2-6, is EPEVTQTPSHQVTQMGQEVILRCVPISNHLYFYWYRQILGQKVEFLVSFYNNEISEKSEIFDDQFSVERPDGSNFTLKIRSTKLEDSAMYFCASSTDSSGANVLTFGAGSRLTVL.

The V gene is TRBV10-1, the J gene TRBJ2-1, with TRBD1 identical over 8 bases. The junction had 6 bases not matched to a gene; V was cut back by 3 bases and J by 5 bases. CDR3 length: 15 amino acids. Looked up from germline, CDR1 is WNHNN and CDR2 is SYGVQD (reference sequence). The DNA of the CDR3 is TGCGCCAGCAGTGAACCGGGACAGGACCACAATGAGCAGTTCTTC. It codes for CASSEPGQDHNEQFF.

The V and J genes are TRBV28 and TRBJ2-7; TRBD1 is a possible D gene (5 bases). V lost 3 bases and J 2 bases, leaving 8 bases between the germline ends. The CDR3 contains 13 residues. The germline CDR1 and CDR2 sequences are MDHEN and SYDVKM. The CDR3 nucleotides read TGTGCCAGCAGTTTGTCAGGGCCCTACGAGCAGTACTTC. This gives the protein CASSLSGPYEQYF.

The gene calls are TRBV6-1 and TRBJ2-7; perhaps TRBD2 as D (6 bases). Looked up from germline, CDR1 is MNHNS and CDR2 is SASEGT. The CDR3 extends over 14 amino acids. Trimming cost V 6 bases and J 3 bases, with 15 bases left between them. The chain's CDR3 is CASRRTDGSYEQYF. CDR3 DNA sequence: TGTGCCAGCAGACGGACCGACGGGAGCTACGAGCAGTACTTC.

The chain is built from TRBV28 and TRBJ1-5, with no clear D. V dropped 3 bases and J dropped 7 bases, with 13 bases sitting between them. The CDR3 has 14 residues. Germline CDR1 is MDHEN and CDR2 is SYDVKM. The CDR3 sequence is CASSLEARGQPQHF. CDR3 DNA sequence: TGTGCCAGCAGTTTGGAAGCGAGAGGGCAGCCCCAGCATTTT.

J is TRBJ2-3 and V is TRBV11-2; 12 bases match TRBD1. CDR3 length equals 18 residues. Germline trimming cut 5 bases from V and 5 bases from J; bases unmatched to any gene: 14. The germline V gene has CDR1 SGHAT and CDR2 FQNNGV. The CDR3 protein is CASSPETGTGGWGDTQYF. Here the CDR3 DNA reads TGTGCCAGCAGCCCAGAGACCGGGACAGGGGGCTGGGGAGATACGCAGTATTTT. Full variable domain (remainder filled in from reference TRBV11-2 and TRBJ2-3): EAGVAQSPRYKIIEKRQSVAFWCNPISGHATLYWYQQILGQGPKLLIQFQNNGVVDDSQLPKDRFSAERLKGVDSTLKIQPAKLEDSAVYLCASSPETGTGGWGDTQYFGPGTRLTVL.

V gene TRBV7-8 combines with J gene TRBJ2-7, with no clear D. The CDR3 contains 12 residues. The germline V gene encodes CDR1 SGHVS and CDR2 FQNEAQ. V gave up 5 bases and J gave up 0 bases, with 5 bases separating them. The DNA of the CDR3 is TGTGCCAGCAGCCCTAGCTCCTACGAGCAGTACTTC. It translates to CASSPSSYEQYF. Drawing the rest from reference TRBV7-8 and TRBJ2-7, the complete variable domain is GAGVSQSPRYKVAKRGQDVALRCDPISGHVSLFWYQQALGQGPEFLTYFQNEAQLDKSGLPSDRFFAERPEGSVSTLKIQRTQQEDSAVYLCASSPSSYEQYFGPGTRLTVT.

The rearrangement uses TRBV19 and TRBJ2-1, with D possibly TRBD1 on 6 matching bases. Deletions cut 4 bases from V and 4 bases from J, with 8 bases between. The germline gives CDR1 LNHDA, CDR2 SQIVND (reference sequence). This CDR3 region has 13 residues. The CDR3 reads CASSRDTYNEQFF. CDR3 bases: TGTGCCAGTAGTAGGGACACTTACAATGAGCAGTTCTTC.

The chain employs TRBV19 and TRBJ2-1; D is unresolved. CDR1 is LNHDA, CDR2 SQIVND, per germline (reference sequence). Deletions cut 9 bases from V and 3 bases from J, with 9 bases between. This CDR3 is built from 12 residues. CDR3 nucleotide sequence: TGTGCCAGCTTGACTGGCTACAATGAGCAGTTCTTC. This gives the protein CASLTGYNEQFF.

CDR3 bases: TGTGCCAGCAGCCAAGATTTGGGACTTGGCTCTGGGGCCAACGTCCTGACTTTC. This encodes CASSQDLGLGSGANVLTF. This chain joins TRBV14 and TRBJ2-6; the D gene is possibly TRBD2 (6 bases). CDR3 length: 18 residues. The germline CDR1 and CDR2 sequences are SGHDN and FVKESK. V lost 0 bases to trimming and J lost 0 bases, with 12 bases between them.